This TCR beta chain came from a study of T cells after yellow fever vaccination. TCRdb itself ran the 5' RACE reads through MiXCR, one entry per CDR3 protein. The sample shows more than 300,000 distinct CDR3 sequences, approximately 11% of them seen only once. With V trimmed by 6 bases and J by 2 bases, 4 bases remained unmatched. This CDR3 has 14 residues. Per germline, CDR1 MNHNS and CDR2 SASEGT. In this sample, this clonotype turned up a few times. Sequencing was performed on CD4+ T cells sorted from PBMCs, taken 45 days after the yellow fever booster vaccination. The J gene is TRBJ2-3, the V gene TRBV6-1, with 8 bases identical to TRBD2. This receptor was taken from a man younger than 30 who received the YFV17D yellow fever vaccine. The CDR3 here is CASRRGLVTDTQYF. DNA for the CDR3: TGTGCCAGCAGGAGGGGACTAGTCACAGATACGCAGTATTTT.